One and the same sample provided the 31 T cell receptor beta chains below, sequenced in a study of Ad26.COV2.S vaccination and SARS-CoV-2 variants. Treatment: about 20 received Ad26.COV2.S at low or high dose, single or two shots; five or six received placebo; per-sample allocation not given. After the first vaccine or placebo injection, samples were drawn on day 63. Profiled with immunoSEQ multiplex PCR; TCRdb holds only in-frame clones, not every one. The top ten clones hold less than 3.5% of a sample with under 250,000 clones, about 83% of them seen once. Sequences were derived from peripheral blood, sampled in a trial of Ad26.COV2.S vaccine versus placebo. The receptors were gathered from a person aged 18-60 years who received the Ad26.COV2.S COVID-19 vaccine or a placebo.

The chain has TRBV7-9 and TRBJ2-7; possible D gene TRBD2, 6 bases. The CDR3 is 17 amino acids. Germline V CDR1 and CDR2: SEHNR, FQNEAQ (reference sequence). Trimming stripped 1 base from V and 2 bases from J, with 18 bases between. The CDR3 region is CASSLDRAPGEPYEQYV. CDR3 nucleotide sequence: TGTGCCAGCAGCTTAGATAGGGCCCCGGGAGAACCCTACGAGCAGTACGTC.

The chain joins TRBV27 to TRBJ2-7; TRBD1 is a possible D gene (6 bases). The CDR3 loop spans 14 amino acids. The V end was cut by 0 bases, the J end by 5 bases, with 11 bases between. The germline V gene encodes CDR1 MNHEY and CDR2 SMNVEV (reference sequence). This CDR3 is CASSLSAGDHEQYV. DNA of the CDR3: TGTGCCAGCAGTTTATCAGCAGGGGACCACGAGCAGTACGTC.

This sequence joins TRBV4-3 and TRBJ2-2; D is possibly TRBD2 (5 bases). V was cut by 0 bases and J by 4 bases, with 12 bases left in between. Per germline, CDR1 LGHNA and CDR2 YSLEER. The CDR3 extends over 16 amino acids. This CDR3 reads CASSQELVSSTGELFF. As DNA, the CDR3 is TGCGCCAGCAGCCAAGAACTAGTTAGCAGCACCGGGGAGCTGTTTTTT.

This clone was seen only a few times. For the CDR3, the DNA is TGTGCCAGCAGCTTGCGCTATTATTACGAGCAGTACGTC. It specifies CASSLRYYYEQYV. The genes are TRBV5-6 and TRBJ2-7; D remains unclear. The germline gives CDR1 SGHDT, CDR2 YYEEEE. The CDR3 length is 13 residues. The V end lost 1 base, the J end lost 4 bases, and 9 bases lay between the germline ends.

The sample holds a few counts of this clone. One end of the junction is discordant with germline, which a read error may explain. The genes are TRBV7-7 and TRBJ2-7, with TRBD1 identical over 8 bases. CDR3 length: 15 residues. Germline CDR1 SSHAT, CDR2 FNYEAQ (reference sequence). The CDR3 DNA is TGTGCTAGCAGCTTAGGACAGGGAGGCTCCTACGAGCAGTACTTC. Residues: CASSLGQGGSYEQYF.

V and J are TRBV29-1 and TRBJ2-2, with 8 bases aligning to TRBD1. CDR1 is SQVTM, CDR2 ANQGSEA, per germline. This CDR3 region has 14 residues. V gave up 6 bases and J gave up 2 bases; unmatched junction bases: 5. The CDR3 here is CSVFGQGNTGELFF. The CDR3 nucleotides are TGCAGCGTCTTTGGACAGGGAAACACCGGGGAGCTGTTTTTT.

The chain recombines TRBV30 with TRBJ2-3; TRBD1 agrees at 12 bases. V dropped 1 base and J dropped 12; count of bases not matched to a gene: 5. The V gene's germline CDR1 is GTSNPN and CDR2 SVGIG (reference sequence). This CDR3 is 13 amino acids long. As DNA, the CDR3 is TGTGCCTGGAGTGGCCACGGGACAGGGGGCCAGTATTTT. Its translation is CAWSGHGTGGQYF.

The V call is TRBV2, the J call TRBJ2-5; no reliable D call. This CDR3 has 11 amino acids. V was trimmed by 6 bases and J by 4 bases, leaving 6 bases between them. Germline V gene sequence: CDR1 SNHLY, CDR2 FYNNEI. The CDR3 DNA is TGTGCCAGCAGGGTTGGAGAGACCCAGTACTTC. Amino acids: CASRVGETQYF.

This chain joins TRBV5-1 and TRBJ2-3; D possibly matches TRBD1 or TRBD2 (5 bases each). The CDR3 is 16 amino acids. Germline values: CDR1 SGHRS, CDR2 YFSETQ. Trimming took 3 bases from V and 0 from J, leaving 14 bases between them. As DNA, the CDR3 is TGCGCCAGCAGCTCCGGGACGGACACTAGCACAGATACGCAGTATTTT. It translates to CASSSGTDTSTDTQYF.

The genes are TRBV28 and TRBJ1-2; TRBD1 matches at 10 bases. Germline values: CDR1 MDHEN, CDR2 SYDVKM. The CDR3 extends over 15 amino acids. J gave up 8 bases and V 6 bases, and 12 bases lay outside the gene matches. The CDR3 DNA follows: TGTGCCAGCAGCCACCCCCGCAGGACAGGGGGAGGCTACACCTTC. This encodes CASSHPRRTGGGYTF.

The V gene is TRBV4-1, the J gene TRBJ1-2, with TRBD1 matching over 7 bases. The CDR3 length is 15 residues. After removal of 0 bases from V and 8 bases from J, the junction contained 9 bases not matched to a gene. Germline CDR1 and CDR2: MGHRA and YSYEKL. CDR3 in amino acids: CASSQDGEGARGYTF. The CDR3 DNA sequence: TGCGCCAGCAGCCAAGATGGAGAGGGGGCGCGAGGCTACACCTTC.

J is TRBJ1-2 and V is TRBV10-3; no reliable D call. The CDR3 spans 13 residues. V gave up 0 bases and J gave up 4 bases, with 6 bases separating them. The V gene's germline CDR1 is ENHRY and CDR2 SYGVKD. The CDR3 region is CAISESAVYGYTF. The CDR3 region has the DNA TGTGCCATCAGTGAGTCTGCGGTCTATGGCTACACCTTC.

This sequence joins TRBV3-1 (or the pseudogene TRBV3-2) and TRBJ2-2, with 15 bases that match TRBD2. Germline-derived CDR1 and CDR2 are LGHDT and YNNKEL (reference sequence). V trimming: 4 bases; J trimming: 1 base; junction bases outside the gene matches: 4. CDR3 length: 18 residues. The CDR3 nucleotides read TGTGCCAGCAGCCCAGGACTAGCGGGGGGGTGGAACACCGGGGAGCTGTTTTTT. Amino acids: CASSPGLAGGWNTGELFF.

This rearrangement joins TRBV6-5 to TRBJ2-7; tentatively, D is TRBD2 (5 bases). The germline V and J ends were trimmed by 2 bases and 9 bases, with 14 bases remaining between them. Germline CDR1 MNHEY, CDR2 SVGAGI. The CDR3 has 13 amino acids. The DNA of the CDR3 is TGTGCCAGCAGTTACAGGCCGCTTGCGGGGCAGTACTTC. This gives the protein CASSYRPLAGQYF.

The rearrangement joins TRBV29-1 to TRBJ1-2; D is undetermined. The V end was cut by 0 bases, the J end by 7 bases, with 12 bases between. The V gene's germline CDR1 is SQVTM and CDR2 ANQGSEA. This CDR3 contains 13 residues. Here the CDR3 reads CSVEEISGSGYTF. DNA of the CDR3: TGCAGCGTTGAAGAGATATCGGGGAGTGGCTACACCTTC.

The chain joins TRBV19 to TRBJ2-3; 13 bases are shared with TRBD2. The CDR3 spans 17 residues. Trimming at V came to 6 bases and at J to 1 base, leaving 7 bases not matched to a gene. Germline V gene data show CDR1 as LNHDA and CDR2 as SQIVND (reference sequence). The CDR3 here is CASSLGLAGTGTDTQYF. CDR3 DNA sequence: TGTGCCAGTAGCTTGGGACTAGCGGGGACCGGCACAGATACGCAGTATTTT.

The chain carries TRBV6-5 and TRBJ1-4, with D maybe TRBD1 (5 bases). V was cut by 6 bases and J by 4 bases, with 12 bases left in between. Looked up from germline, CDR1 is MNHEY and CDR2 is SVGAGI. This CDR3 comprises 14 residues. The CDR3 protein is CASSSWGINEKLFF. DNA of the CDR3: TGTGCCAGCAGCTCGTGGGGGATTAATGAAAAACTGTTTTTT.

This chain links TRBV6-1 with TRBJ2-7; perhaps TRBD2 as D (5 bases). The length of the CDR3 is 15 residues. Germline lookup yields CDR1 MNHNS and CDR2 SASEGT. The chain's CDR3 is CASTEFRRLTYEQYV. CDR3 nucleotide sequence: TGTGCCAGCACTGAATTCAGGAGACTAACCTACGAGCAGTACGTC.

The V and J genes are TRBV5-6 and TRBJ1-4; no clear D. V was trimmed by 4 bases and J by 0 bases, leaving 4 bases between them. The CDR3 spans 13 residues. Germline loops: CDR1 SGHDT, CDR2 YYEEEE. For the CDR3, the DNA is TGTGCCAGCAGCAGGACAACTAATGAAAAACTGTTTTTT. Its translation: CASSRTTNEKLFF.

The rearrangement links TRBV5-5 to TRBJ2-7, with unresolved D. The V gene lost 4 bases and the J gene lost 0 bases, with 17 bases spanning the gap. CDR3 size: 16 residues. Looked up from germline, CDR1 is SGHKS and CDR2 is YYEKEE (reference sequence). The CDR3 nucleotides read TGTGCCAGCAGCCTATCGGTGGGCTCCCTCTCCTACGAGCAGTACTTC. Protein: CASSLSVGSLSYEQYF.

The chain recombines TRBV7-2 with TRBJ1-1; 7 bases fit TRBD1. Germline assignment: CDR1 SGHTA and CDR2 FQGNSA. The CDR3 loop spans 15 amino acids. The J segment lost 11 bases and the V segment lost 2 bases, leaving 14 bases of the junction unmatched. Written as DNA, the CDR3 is TGTGCCAGCAGCTTAAGCCTCAGGACAGGTAGGAAGGCTTTCTTT. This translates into CASSLSLRTGRKAFF.

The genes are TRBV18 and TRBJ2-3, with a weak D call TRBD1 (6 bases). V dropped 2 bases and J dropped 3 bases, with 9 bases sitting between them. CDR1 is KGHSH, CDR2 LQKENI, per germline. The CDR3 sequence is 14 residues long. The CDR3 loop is CASSPSRGTDTQYF. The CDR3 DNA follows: TGTGCCAGCTCACCAAGCAGGGGAACAGATACGCAGTATTTT.

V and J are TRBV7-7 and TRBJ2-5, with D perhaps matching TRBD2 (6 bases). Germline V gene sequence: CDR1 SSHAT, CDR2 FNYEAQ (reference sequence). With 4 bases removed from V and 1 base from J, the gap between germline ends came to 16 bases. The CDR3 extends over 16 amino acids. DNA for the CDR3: TGTGCCAGCAGCTCAGGAGGAGGGCTACTCCAAGAGACCCAGTACTTC. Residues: CASSSGGGLLQETQYF. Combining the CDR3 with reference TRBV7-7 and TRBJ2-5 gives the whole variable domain GAGVSQSPRYKVTKRGQDVTLRCDPISSHATLYWYQQALGQGPEFLTYFNYEAQPDKSGLPSDRFSAERPEGSISTLTIQRTEQRDSAMYRCASSSGGGLLQETQYFGPGTRLLVL.

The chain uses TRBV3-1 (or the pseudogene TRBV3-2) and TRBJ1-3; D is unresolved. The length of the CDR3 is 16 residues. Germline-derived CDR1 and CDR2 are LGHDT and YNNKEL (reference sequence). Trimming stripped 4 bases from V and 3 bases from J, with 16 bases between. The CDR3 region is CASSPSSYSGGNTIYF. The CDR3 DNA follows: TGTGCCAGCAGCCCTTCATCATACAGCGGTGGAAACACCATATATTTT.

CDR3 region: CASSFDSNEKLFF. Written as DNA, the CDR3 is TGTGCCAGCAGCTTCGACAGTAATGAAAAACTGTTTTTT. The rearrangement joins TRBV7-9 to TRBJ1-4; TRBD1 might be the D (5 bases). Per the germline V gene, CDR1 is SEHNR and CDR2 is FQNEAQ (reference sequence). The CDR3 contains 13 residues. Trimming left V 3 bases short and J 4 bases short, with 6 bases between.

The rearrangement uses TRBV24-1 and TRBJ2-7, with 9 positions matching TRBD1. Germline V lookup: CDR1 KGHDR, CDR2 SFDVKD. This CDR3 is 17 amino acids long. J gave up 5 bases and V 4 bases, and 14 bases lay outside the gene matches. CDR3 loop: CATSDLDHRDRVHEQYF. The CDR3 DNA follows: TGTGCCACCAGTGACCTCGATCACCGGGACAGGGTCCACGAGCAGTACTTC.

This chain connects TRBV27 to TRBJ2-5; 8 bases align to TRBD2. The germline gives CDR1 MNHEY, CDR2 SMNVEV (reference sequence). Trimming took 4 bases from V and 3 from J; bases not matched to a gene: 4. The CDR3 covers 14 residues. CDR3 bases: TGTGCCAGCAGTTCCGGGACTAGAAAAGAGACCCAGTACTTC. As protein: CASSSGTRKETQYF.

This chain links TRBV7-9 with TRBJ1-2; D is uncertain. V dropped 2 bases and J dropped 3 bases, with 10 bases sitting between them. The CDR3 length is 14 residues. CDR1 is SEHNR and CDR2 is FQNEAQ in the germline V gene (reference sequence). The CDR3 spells CASSLNIGDYGYTF. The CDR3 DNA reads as TGTGCCAGCAGCTTAAACATAGGTGACTATGGCTACACCTTC.

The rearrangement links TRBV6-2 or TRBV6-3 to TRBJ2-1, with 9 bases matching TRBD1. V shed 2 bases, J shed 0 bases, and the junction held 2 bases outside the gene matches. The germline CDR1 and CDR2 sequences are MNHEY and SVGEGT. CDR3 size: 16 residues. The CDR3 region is CASSYGQGSSYNEQFF. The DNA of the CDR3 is TGTGCCAGCAGTTACGGACAGGGGAGCTCCTACAATGAGCAGTTCTTC.

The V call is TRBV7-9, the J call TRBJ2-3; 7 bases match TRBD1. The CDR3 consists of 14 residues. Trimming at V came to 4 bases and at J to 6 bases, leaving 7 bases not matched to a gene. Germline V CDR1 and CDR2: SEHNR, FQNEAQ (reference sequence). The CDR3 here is CASSSTGHRDTQYF. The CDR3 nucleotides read TGTGCCAGCAGCTCGACAGGGCATCGGGATACGCAGTATTTT.

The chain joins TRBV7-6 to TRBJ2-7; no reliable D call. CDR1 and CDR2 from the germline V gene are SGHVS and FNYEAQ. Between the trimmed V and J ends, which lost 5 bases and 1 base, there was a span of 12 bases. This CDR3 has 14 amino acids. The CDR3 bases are TGTGCCAGCAGCCCACACACGGGTTCCTACGAGCAGTACGTC. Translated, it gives CASSPHTGSYEQYV.